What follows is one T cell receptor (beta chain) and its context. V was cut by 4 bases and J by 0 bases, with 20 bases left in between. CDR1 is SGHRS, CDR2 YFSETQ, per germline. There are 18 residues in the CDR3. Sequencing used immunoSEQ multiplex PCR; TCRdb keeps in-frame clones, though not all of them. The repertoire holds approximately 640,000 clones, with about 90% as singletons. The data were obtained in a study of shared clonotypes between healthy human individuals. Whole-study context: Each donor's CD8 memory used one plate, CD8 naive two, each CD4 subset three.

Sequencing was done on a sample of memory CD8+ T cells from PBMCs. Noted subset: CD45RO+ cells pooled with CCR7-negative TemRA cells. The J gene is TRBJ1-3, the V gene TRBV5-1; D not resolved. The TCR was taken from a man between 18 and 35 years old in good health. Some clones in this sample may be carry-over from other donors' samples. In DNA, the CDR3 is TGCGCCAGCAGCAGCCGGGTCCAAATCCCTAGCTCTGGAAACACCATATATTTT. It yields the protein CASSSRVQIPSSGNTIYF.